The present T cell receptor (beta chain) was sequenced within a study of T cells in Graves' hyperthyroidism and ophthalmopathy. Study-wide background: Prior to any treatment, at the point of initial diagnosis, peripheral blood was collected. Study-level results: Blood also contained most expanded thyroid clonotypes above 0.001.

The CDR3 regions of TCR beta were amplified from RNA transcripts. The TCR CDR3 was amplified in a first-round RT-PCR using the HTBI primer set. TCRdb itself ran the multiplex PCR reads through MiXCR, one entry per CDR3 protein. The sample carries fewer than 700,000 distinct CDR3 sequences, around 16% recorded once. Stable disease denoted Graves' hyperthyroidism without ophthalmopathy progression within 18 months. Losses at the gene ends were 3 bases for V and 4 bases for J; bases not matched to a gene: 8. CDR3 length equals 14 residues. The germline V gene has CDR1 GTSNPN and CDR2 SVGIG (reference sequence). This clonotype occurred many times. The antigen is undetermined.

The sample taken for sequencing was blood. This sequence joins TRBV30 and TRBJ1-1; 7 positions agree with TRBD1. The receptor was derived from a woman aged 30 to 39 with Graves' hyperthyroidism. CDR3 region: CAWRSQGSGTEAFF. The CDR3 nucleotides are TGTGCCTGGAGATCACAGGGGAGCGGCACTGAAGCTTTCTTT.